This TCR beta chain was captured by sequencing in a study of shared clonotypes between healthy human individuals. Study-wide results and limits: Among non-shared clonotypes, generation probabilities were lower than among those shared by all four donors. About 5.2% was the fraction of naive CD4 clonotypes found shared across a few donors.

CD45RO negativity and positive selection for CCR7 defined naive CD8 cells, a population that excluded terminally differentiated effector memory CD45RA+ cells. Per the study methods: ImmunoSEQ only sent back junction sequences with no quality scores, so filtering was done differently. The protocol was immunoSEQ multiplex PCR, while the TCRdb copy is restricted to in-frame clones and leaves out a portion. The DNA was the basis for D and trimming; V, J and clone size are from that table. The sample holds roughly 2.1 million clones, about 92% seen once. The germline gives CDR1 SEHNR, CDR2 FQNEAQ (reference sequence). This CDR3 spans 12 amino acids. V lost 4 bases to trimming and J lost 6 bases, with 10 bases between them. Worth noting for this clone: Antigen unknown. In the same sample, other DNA sequences code for this CDR3.

The sample was naive CD8+ T cells from PBMCs. This chain connects TRBV7-9 to TRBJ2-7; D is undetermined. The TCR was taken from a man aged 18-30 years in good health. Some clones in this sample may be carry-over from other donors' samples. In DNA form, the CDR3 reads TGTGCCAGCAGCTCCTCTGTAGGCGAGCAGTACTTC. It encodes CASSSSVGEQYF.